This T cell receptor beta chain was obtained from a study of T cell responses to AZD1222 COVID-19 vaccine. Clones were sequenced by immunoSEQ multiplex PCR, and TCRdb holds only the in-frame ones, with some missing. The sample consists of about 100,000 clones, about 86% of them appearing once. Trimming cost V 4 bases and J 1 base; bases outside gene matches: 6. In germline, CDR1 is GTSNPN, CDR2 SVGIG (reference sequence). CDR3 size: 14 residues. The sample consisted of peripheral blood, taken on day 0 of AZD1222 vaccination. This TCR derives from an adult in good health. V usage is TRBV30 and J usage is TRBJ2-5; TRBD2 matches 7 bases. DNA of the CDR3: TGTGCCTGGACGGGGCCTAGCGGCCAAGAGACCCAGTACTTC. Amino acid sequence: CAWTGPSGQETQYF.